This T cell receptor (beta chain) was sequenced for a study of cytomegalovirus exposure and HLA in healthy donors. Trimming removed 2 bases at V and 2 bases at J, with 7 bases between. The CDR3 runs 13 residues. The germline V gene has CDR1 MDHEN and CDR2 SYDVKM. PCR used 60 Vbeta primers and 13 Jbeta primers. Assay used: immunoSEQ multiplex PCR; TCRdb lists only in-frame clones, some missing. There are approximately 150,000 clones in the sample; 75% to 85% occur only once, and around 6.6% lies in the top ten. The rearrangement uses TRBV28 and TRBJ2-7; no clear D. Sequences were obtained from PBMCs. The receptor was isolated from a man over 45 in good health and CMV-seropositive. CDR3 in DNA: TGTGCCAGCAGTTTACCCCGGGCCTACGAGCAGTACTTC. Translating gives CASSLPRAYEQYF.